The 2 T cell receptor beta chains presented below share a single source sample, sequenced in a study of shared clonotypes between healthy human individuals. Clones were read by immunoSEQ multiplex PCR, and TCRdb kept only the in-frame ones, dropping some. The table includes 1.5 million to 1.9 million clones, around 98% detected once. The sequenced sample was naive CD4+ T cells sorted from blood. Subset noted: CD45RA+ positively selected. The receptors originated from a man aged 25-45 years in good health.

The chain joins TRBV19 to TRBJ2-1; D ambiguous. The germline gives CDR1 LNHDA, CDR2 SQIVND (reference sequence). The CDR3 runs 15 residues. The V end was cut by 3 bases, the J end by 4 bases, with 13 bases between. The CDR3 DNA reads as TGTGCCAGTAGTATCGGCCATCTCCGGTACAATGAGCAGTTCTTC. It encodes CASSIGHLRYNEQFF.

The CDR3 loop is CASSARDRGRRSGELFF. CDR3 nucleotides: TGTGCCAGCAGCGCAAGAGACAGGGGGCGCCGGTCCGGGGAGCTGTTTTTT. The V and J genes are TRBV7-9 and TRBJ2-2; TRBD1 matches 10 bases. The CDR3 extends over 17 amino acids. Germline V gives CDR1 SEHNR, CDR2 FQNEAQ (reference sequence). J gave up 6 bases and V 5 bases, and 12 bases lay outside the gene matches.